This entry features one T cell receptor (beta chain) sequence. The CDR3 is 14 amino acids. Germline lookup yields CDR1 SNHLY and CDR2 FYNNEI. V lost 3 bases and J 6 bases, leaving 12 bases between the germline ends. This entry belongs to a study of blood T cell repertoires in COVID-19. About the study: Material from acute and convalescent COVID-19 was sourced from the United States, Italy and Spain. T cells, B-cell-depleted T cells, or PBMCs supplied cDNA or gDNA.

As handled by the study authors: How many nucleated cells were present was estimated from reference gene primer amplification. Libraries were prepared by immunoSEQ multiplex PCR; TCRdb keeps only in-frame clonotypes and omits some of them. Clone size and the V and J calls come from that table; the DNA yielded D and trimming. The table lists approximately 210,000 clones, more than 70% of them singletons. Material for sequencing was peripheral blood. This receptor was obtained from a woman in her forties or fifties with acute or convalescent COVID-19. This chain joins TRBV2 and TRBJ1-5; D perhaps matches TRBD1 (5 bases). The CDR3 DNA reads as TGTGCCAGCAGTGACTTGGGGGGGGGTCAGCCCCAGCATTTT. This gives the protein CASSDLGGGQPQHF.